The next 11 T cell receptor beta chains were all read from a single sample in a study of cytomegalovirus exposure and HLA in healthy donors. The study ran its PCR with 60 Vbeta and 13 Jbeta primers. Clones were read by immunoSEQ multiplex PCR, and TCRdb kept only the in-frame ones, dropping some. In the table there are some 67,000 clones, 80% to 90% of which are singletons. Material for sequencing was PBMCs. These receptors were collected from a young woman in good health and CMV-seropositive.

This rearrangement joins TRBV10-1 to TRBJ2-7; TRBD2 might be the D (6 bases). Germline lookup yields CDR1 WNHNN and CDR2 SYGVQD (reference sequence). V was pared by 0 bases and J by 11 bases, with 11 bases between. This CDR3 is 12 amino acids long. The CDR3 DNA is TGCGCCAGCAGTGAGTCAGGCGGGAACGAGTACTTC. Amino acid sequence: CASSESGGNEYF.

This sequence joins TRBV27 and TRBJ1-1; a possible D gene is TRBD1 (5 bases). V lost 1 base, J lost 4 bases, and 10 bases lay in between. This CDR3 has 14 amino acids. Germline CDR1 is MNHEY and CDR2 is SMNVEV (reference sequence). CDR3 nucleotide sequence: TGTGCCAGCAGTTTATGGGGGGAGGGCACTGAAGCTTTCTTT. Protein sequence: CASSLWGEGTEAFF.

This sequence joins TRBV5-6 and TRBJ1-1; the match to TRBD1 covers 8 bases. There are 19 residues in the CDR3. Germline lookup yields CDR1 SGHDT and CDR2 YYEEEE. The V segment lost 2 bases and the J segment 5 bases; nucleotides outside the gene matches: 20. CDR3 coding DNA: TGTGCCAGCAGCTTCCCCAGGGGGCGCCCCGAGATCAATGGGACTGAAGCTTTCTTT. It specifies CASSFPRGRPEINGTEAFF.

The rearrangement joins TRBV6-1 to TRBJ1-1; 9 positions agree with TRBD1. J was trimmed by 5 bases and V by 3 bases; bases with no gene match: 7. Germline assignment: CDR1 MNHNS and CDR2 SASEGT. This CDR3 has 15 amino acids. This CDR3 is CASSDPQGAQTEAFF. The CDR3 nucleotides read TGTGCCAGCAGTGACCCACAGGGGGCGCAGACTGAAGCTTTCTTT.

The chain uses TRBV7-9 and TRBJ2-1, with D maybe TRBD1 (5 bases). Germline V gene sequence: CDR1 SEHNR, CDR2 FQNEAQ (reference sequence). Trimming pared 0 bases from V and 7 bases from J, leaving 16 bases between. This CDR3 has 16 amino acids. The CDR3 loop is CASSLAAGRNYNEQFF. CDR3 DNA sequence: TGTGCCAGCAGCTTAGCGGCAGGGCGGAATTATAATGAGCAGTTCTTC.

J is TRBJ2-5 and V is TRBV5-1, with D maybe TRBD2 (6 bases). With 2 bases removed from V and 4 bases from J, the gap between germline ends came to 9 bases. CDR3 length equals 13 residues. Germline values: CDR1 SGHRS, CDR2 YFSETQ. CDR3 amino acids: CASSLRGVETQYF. The CDR3 coding sequence is TGCGCCAGCAGCTTACGCGGGGTAGAGACCCAGTACTTC. Full variable domain (missing parts from reference TRBV5-1 and TRBJ2-5): KAGVTQTPRYLIKTRGQQVTLSCSPISGHRSVSWYQQTPGQGLQFLFEYFSETQRNKGNFPGRFSGRQFSNSRSEMNVSTLELGDSALYLCASSLRGVETQYFGPGTRLLVL.

The gene calls are TRBV10-2 and TRBJ1-1; 7 positions match TRBD1. Trimming at V came to 6 bases and at J to 3 bases, leaving 7 bases not matched to a gene. Germline V CDR1 and CDR2: WSHSY, SAAADI. The CDR3 is 14 amino acids. The CDR3 sequence: CASRTTGSDTEAFF. The CDR3 DNA is TGCGCCAGCAGAACGACAGGGTCGGACACTGAAGCTTTCTTT.

In DNA form, the CDR3 reads TGTGCCAGCAGCAATAGCAAGGGGGACAGACGCACAGATACGCAGTATTTT. This translates into CASSNSKGDRRTDTQYF. This chain uses TRBV7-9 with TRBJ2-3, with 7 bases that match TRBD1. V lost 5 bases to trimming and J lost 1 base; unmatched junction nucleotides: 12. Germline V gives CDR1 SEHNR, CDR2 FQNEAQ (reference sequence). The CDR3 totals 17 residues.

J is TRBJ2-3 and V is TRBV7-2, with TRBD2 identical over 12 bases. Germline trimming cut 2 bases from V and 3 bases from J; bases unmatched to any gene: 0. The CDR3 totals 15 residues. Germline V gene lookup returns CDR1 SGHTA and CDR2 FQGNSA. The CDR3 DNA reads TGTGCCAGCAGCTTACTAGCGGGAGGGACAGATACGCAGTATTTT. Translation: CASSLLAGGTDTQYF.

The chain recombines TRBV5-4 with TRBJ1-5; 8 bases fit TRBD1. This CDR3 is 14 amino acids long. J lost 4 bases, V lost 4 bases, and 4 bases had no gene match. Germline V gene lookup returns CDR1 SGHNT and CDR2 YYREEE (reference sequence). This chain's CDR3 is CASSDDRGNQPQHF. CDR3 bases: TGTGCCAGCAGCGACGACAGGGGAAATCAGCCCCAGCATTTT.

V usage is TRBV2 and J usage is TRBJ2-5, with D possibly TRBD2 on 5 matching bases. The ends were cut back, 5 bases at V and 5 bases at J, with 12 bases in the middle. CDR1 and CDR2 from the germline V gene are SNHLY and FYNNEI. CDR3 length equals 13 residues. In DNA form, the CDR3 reads TGTGCCAGCAGTCGGGGTTTGACGGAGACCCAGTACTTC. This codes for CASSRGLTETQYF.